One sample yielded the 18 T cell receptor beta chains listed below, sequenced in a study of early stage breast cancer tumors. Some clones are missing from TCRdb's copy, which holds only in-frame ones; the method was immunoSEQ multiplex PCR. The sample comprises tens of thousands of clones, approximately 69% of which are singletons, and roughly 7% rests with the top ten. The sample consisted of blood. Receptor source: a person aged 60 to 70 with breast cancer.

The genes are TRBV30 and TRBJ2-7; perhaps D is TRBD1 or TRBD2 (5 bases each). Germline CDR1 reads GTSNPN; CDR2 reads SVGIG (reference sequence). V shed 2 bases and J shed 0 bases, with 17 bases lying between them. This CDR3 comprises 16 residues. CDR3 residues: CAWSPPGGWSSYEQYF. In nucleotides, the CDR3 is TGTGCCTGGAGTCCTCCTGGGGGATGGAGCTCCTACGAGCAGTACTTC. The whole variable domain, filled in from reference TRBV30 and TRBJ2-7, reads SQTIHQWPATLVQPVGSPLSLECTVEGTSNPNLYWYRQAAGRGLQLLFYSVGIGQISSEVPQNLSASRPQDRQFILSSKKLLLSDSGFYLCAWSPPGGWSSYEQYFGPGTRLTVT.

The rearrangement joins TRBV27 to TRBJ1-1, with a possible D match to TRBD1 (5 bases). CDR1 MNHEY and CDR2 SMNVEV come from the germline V gene (reference sequence). The CDR3 totals 15 residues. V was pared by 6 bases and J by 4 bases, with 18 bases between. CDR3 coding DNA: TGTGCCAGCAGGGCTACAGGCGTCCCAGGCACTGAAGCTTTCTTT. This sequence encodes CASRATGVPGTEAFF.

The rearrangement links TRBV5-4 to TRBJ1-1; perhaps TRBD1 as D (6 bases). There are 14 residues in the CDR3. Germline CDR1 is SGHNT and CDR2 is YYREEE (reference sequence). V was trimmed by 4 bases and J by 5 bases, leaving 15 bases between them. The CDR3 region has the DNA TGTGCCAGCAGCCCCGGGGGGGGCCGGACTGAAGCTTTCTTT. Translated, it gives CASSPGGGRTEAFF.

This clone was seen more than once but under ten times. This chain connects TRBV6-6 to TRBJ2-5, with D perhaps TRBD2 (6 bases). V was shortened by 7 bases and J by 4 bases, with 16 bases between the two germline ends. The CDR3 has 14 residues. Germline assignment: CDR1 MNHNY and CDR2 SVGAGI (reference sequence). The CDR3 region is CASNLPGDVETQYF. In DNA form, the CDR3 reads TGTGCCAGCAACCTTCCGGGGGACGTAGAGACCCAGTACTTC.

V and J are TRBV5-1 and TRBJ2-1; 13 bases agree with TRBD2. V was pared by 4 bases and J by 7 bases, with 5 bases of the junction left unmatched. The CDR3 consists of 15 residues. Germline CDR1 reads SGHRS; CDR2 reads YFSETQ. The CDR3 DNA reads TGCGCCAGCAGCCGGACTAGCGGGAGTGGTAATGAGCAGTTCTTC. It specifies CASSRTSGSGNEQFF.

This chain joins TRBV5-4 and TRBJ1-6; no firm D call. V lost 4 bases and J 7 bases, leaving 6 bases between the germline ends. Germline values: CDR1 SGHNT, CDR2 YYREEE (reference sequence). The CDR3 spans 12 residues. The CDR3 loop reads CASSPLNSPLHF. The CDR3, as DNA: TGTGCCAGCAGCCCCCTAAATTCACCCCTCCACTTT.

The chain joins TRBV7-2 to TRBJ2-5; D remains unclear. V lost 5 bases and J lost 7, with 11 bases in between. CDR3 length: 12 residues. Germline CDR1 reads SGHTA; CDR2 reads FQGNSA. The chain's CDR3 is CASSPTRGTQYF. In DNA, the CDR3 is TGTGCCAGCAGCCCAACCCGCGGGACCCAGTACTTC.

The CDR3 loop is CASSYSGRAEAGELFF. CDR3 sequence (DNA): TGTGCCAGCAGCTATAGCGGGAGGGCCGAGGCCGGGGAGCTGTTTTTT. The rearrangement links TRBV5-6 to TRBJ2-2; 11 nucleotides match TRBD2. The length of the CDR3 is 16 residues. The trim removed 3 bases at V and 6 bases at J, leaving 7 bases unmatched. Germline CDR1 and CDR2: SGHDT and YYEEEE.

CDR3 region: CASSLMGTGGNTGELFF. As DNA, the CDR3 is TGCGCCAGCAGCTTGATGGGGACAGGGGGGAACACCGGGGAGCTGTTTTTT. This chain joins TRBV5-1 and TRBJ2-2, with 11 bases lining up with TRBD1. The V and J ends lost 1 base and 1 base, in that order; junction bases with no gene match: 3. Germline CDR1 and CDR2: SGHRS and YFSETQ. The CDR3 totals 17 residues.

The chain carries TRBV9 and TRBJ1-5; D remains ambiguous. The CDR3 totals 14 residues. Between the trimmed V and J ends, which lost 4 bases and 4 bases, there was a span of 12 bases. Germline lookup yields CDR1 SGDLS and CDR2 YYNGEE. The CDR3 DNA is TGTGCCAGCAGCCCCGGATCCCTTAATCAGCCCCAGCATTTT. Its translation is CASSPGSLNQPQHF.

This clone was detected a few times. The chain has TRBV5-4 and TRBJ1-2; possibly TRBD1 for D (6 bases). CDR1 is SGHNT and CDR2 is YYREEE in the germline V gene (reference sequence). CDR3 length: 14 amino acids. V lost 2 bases and J 3 bases, leaving 11 bases between the germline ends. The CDR3 loop reads CASSLTGRDYGYTF. CDR3 bases: TGTGCCAGCAGCTTAACAGGGAGGGACTATGGCTACACCTTC.

The rearrangement links TRBV29-1 to TRBJ2-5; 7 bases map to TRBD1. The CDR3 runs to 13 residues. The germline CDR1 and CDR2 sequences are SQVTM and ANQGSEA. V trimming: 8 bases; J trimming: 4 bases; junction bases outside the gene matches: 10. The CDR3 sequence: CSLRTGLSETQYF. CDR3 nucleotide sequence: TGCAGCCTTAGGACAGGCTTATCAGAGACCCAGTACTTC.

This sequence joins TRBV5-6 and TRBJ1-2; 7 bases agree with TRBD1. This CDR3 is built from 15 residues. CDR1 SGHDT and CDR2 YYEEEE come from the germline V gene. V trimming: 4 bases; J trimming: 8 bases; junction bases outside the gene matches: 14. CDR3 protein: CASSPLTTRQGGYTF. CDR3 bases: TGTGCCAGCAGCCCACTTACGACTAGACAGGGAGGCTACACCTTC.

This clone has just a few counts. The genes are TRBV7-6 and TRBJ2-7; D is unresolved. The CDR3 has 13 amino acids. Trimming removed 5 bases from V and 4 bases from J, with 12 bases in between. Looked up from germline, CDR1 is SGHVS and CDR2 is FNYEAQ. CDR3 loop: CASSALPGYEQYF. CDR3 in DNA: TGTGCCAGCAGCGCTCTACCTGGGTACGAGCAGTACTTC.

In its sample, this clone was seen once. V is TRBV10-3 and J is TRBJ1-2, with 9 bases aligning to TRBD1. V dropped 4 bases and J dropped 7; count of bases not matched to a gene: 10. Germline V lookup: CDR1 ENHRY, CDR2 SYGVKD. The CDR3 is 15 amino acids. The CDR3 DNA reads as TGTGCCATCAGTGTAGTAAACAGGGGGCCTGTTGGCTACACCTTC. This encodes CAISVVNRGPVGYTF.

This chain connects TRBV6-1 to TRBJ1-4; D uncertain. There are 15 residues in the CDR3. In germline, CDR1 is MNHNS, CDR2 SASEGT. With 1 base removed from V and 0 bases from J, the gap between germline ends came to 6 bases. The CDR3 protein is CASSEGLATNEKLFF. Written as DNA, the CDR3 is TGTGCCAGCAGTGAAGGTCTTGCAACTAATGAAAAACTGTTTTTT.

V gene TRBV19 combines with J gene TRBJ2-6; D tentatively reads TRBD1 or TRBD2 (5 bases each). The CDR3 is 17 amino acids. V shed 3 bases and J shed 2 bases, with 14 bases lying between them. Germline loops: CDR1 LNHDA, CDR2 SQIVND (reference sequence). This chain's CDR3 is CASSIWGDGTGANVLTF. DNA for the CDR3: TGTGCCAGTAGTATCTGGGGCGACGGGACTGGGGCCAACGTCCTGACTTTC.

This clone was seen more than once but under ten times. The V gene is TRBV14, the J gene TRBJ2-1; 9 bases agree with TRBD2. The CDR3 loop spans 18 amino acids. Losses at the gene ends were 4 bases for V and 3 bases for J; bases not matched to a gene: 13. Germline CDR1 and CDR2: SGHDN and FVKESK. CDR3 sequence reads: CASSLGVSGSKGYNEQFF. The DNA of the CDR3 is TGTGCCAGCAGCCTTGGGGTTAGCGGGAGTAAGGGCTACAATGAGCAGTTCTTC.